The text below deals with one TCR beta chain. The antigen is unknown. The data were obtained in a study of shared clonotypes between healthy human individuals. All of the donors resided in Nashville, Tennessee, and each was a Caucasian adult. Every subset had its genomic DNA shared out evenly among several immunoSEQ plates. Using immunoSEQ multiplex PCR, the repertoire was profiled, and TCRdb retains in-frame clones only, with some absent. The data show about 730,000 clones, with 72% seen just once and approximately 2% held by the top ten. Study results and caveats: In general, naive subsets displayed greater estimated richness than memory subsets did. Several donors shared approximately 5% of their naive CD4 clonotypes.

V lost 6 bases and J lost 13, with 19 bases in between. The germline CDR1 and CDR2 sequences are MDHEN and SYDVKM. The CDR3 extends over 13 amino acids. This rearrangement joins TRBV28 to TRBJ2-1; D is perhaps TRBD1 or TRBD2 (6 bases each). The TCR originated in a woman in her twenties or thirties in good health. The sample consisted of memory CD4+ T cells sorted from blood. Subset meaning: CD45RA-negative fraction. This CDR3 is CASRSQGTETQFF. The CDR3 DNA follows: TGTGCCAGCAGGTCTCAGGGGACTGAGACCCAGTTCTTC. Variable domain in full (rest from reference TRBV28 and TRBJ2-1): DVKVTQSSRYLVKRTGEKVFLECVQDMDHENMFWYRQDPGLGLRLIYFSYDVKMKEKGDIPEGYSVSREKKERFSLILESASTNQTSMYLCASRSQGTETQFFGPGTRLTVL.